This is a list of T cell receptor beta chains from one sample in a study of CD8 T cells in ankylosing spondylitis. MiXCR, run by TCRdb on the 5' RACE reads, gives a single entry per CDR3 protein. The sample holds 650,000 to 800,000 distinct CDR3 sequences, over 15% seen once. Sequenced input: blood, either unsorted or a sorted T cell fraction (not recorded which). These TCRs come from a male donor with ankylosing spondylitis. CDR3s include the opening cysteine and the closing phenylalanine or tryptophan. A D gene is named only where the DNA matches it firmly. Size is omitted from some rows. Given values are once, few, many or a class for expanded clones.

V	J	length	size	D	DNA	CDR3
TRBV6-4	TRBJ2-3	16	many	TRBD2	TGTGCCAGCAGTGACTCTAGCGGGGGGGCCACAGATACGCAGTATTTT	CASSDSSGGATDTQYF
TRBV20-1	TRBJ2-1	14	-	TRBD1	TGCAGTGCCCAAACAGGGGAGTCATACAATGAGCAGTTCTTC	CSAQTGESYNEQFF
TRBV29-1	TRBJ2-5	12	-	-	TGCAGCGTTTACAGGGATTTGGAGACCCAGTACTTC	CSVYRDLETQYF
TRBV12-3/TRBV12-4	TRBJ1-4	11	few	-	TGTGCCACTGGTCGCGGACAGCGACTGTTTTTT	CATGRGQRLFF
TRBV7-6	TRBJ2-1	13	-	-	TGTGCCAGCAGCTTAGATATTGGCTATGAGCAGTTCTTC	CASSLDIGYEQFF
TRBV11-2	TRBJ2-2	15	few	TRBD2	TGTGCCAGCAGCTCACTAGCGGCGAACACCGGGGAGCTGTTTTTT	CASSSLAANTGELFF
TRBV7-9	TRBJ1-1	15	few	-	TGTGCCAGCAGCCCGCCGGGGCGGCAGAACACTGAAGCTTTCTTT	CASSPPGRQNTEAFF
TRBV7-6	TRBJ2-1	16	-	-	TGTGCCAGCAGCTTAGGTTGGACGCCCTCCTACAATGAGCAGTTCTTC	CASSLGWTPSYNEQFF
TRBV7-9	TRBJ2-2	15	few	-	TGTGCCAGCAGCTTAGCGGCAGGAAACAGCGGGGAGCTGTTTTTT	CASSLAAGNSGELFF
TRBV7-2	TRBJ1-2	12	many	-	TGTGCCAGCAGCTTAGAGAGCTATGGCTACACCTTC	CASSLESYGYTF
TRBV4-1	TRBJ1-5	14	-	-	TGCGCCAGCAGCCAAAACACTCAAAATCAGCCCCAGCATTTT	CASSQNTQNQPQHF
TRBV9	TRBJ2-5	16	few	-	TGTGCCAGCAGCGAGAACCGAGCACCGAACCAAGAGACCCAGTACTTC	CASSENRAPNQETQYF
TRBV7-9	TRBJ1-1	13	-	-	TGTTCCAGCAGCTTGGGCTCCAACACTGAAGCTTTCTTT	CSSSLGSNTEAFF
TRBV6-5	TRBJ2-5	14	-	-	TGTGCCAGCAGTTATTCTAGGATCCAAGAGACCCAGTACTTC	CASSYSRIQETQYF
TRBV4-1	TRBJ2-7	17	many	TRBD2	TGCGCCAGCAGCCAAGAAGGGCGGGGGGGCCGCTCCTACGAGCAGTACTTC	CASSQEGRGGRSYEQYF
TRBV6-2/TRBV6-3	TRBJ1-5	14	-	-	TGTGCCAGCAATGTCGTCAGGGGTGGTCAGCCCCAGCATTTT	CASNVVRGGQPQHF
TRBV11-3	TRBJ2-1	14	few	TRBD2	TGTGCCAGCAGCTGGGGGGGGTCCAACAATGAGCAGTTCTTC	CASSWGGSNNEQFF
TRBV20-1	TRBJ2-7	13	-	TRBD2	TGCAGTGCTGGACTAGCGGGGGGGAACGAGCAGTACTTC	CSAGLAGGNEQYF
TRBV12-3/TRBV12-4	TRBJ2-3	15	-	TRBD1	TGTGCCAGCAGTACCGGGACAGGGCACGGAGATACGCAGTATTTT	CASSTGTGHGDTQYF
TRBV5-1	TRBJ2-2	16	many	TRBD2	TGCGCCAGCAGCAAAATAGCGGGGACGAACACCGGGGAGCTGTTTTTT	CASSKIAGTNTGELFF
TRBV7-2	TRBJ2-5	14	many	TRBD2	TGTGCCAGCAGTTTGGGGGGAGGGAGAGAGACCCAGTACTTC	CASSLGGGRETQYF
TRBV5-6	TRBJ1-2	12	-	-	TGTGCCAGCAGCCTCAGGGCGGTTGGCTACACCTTC	CASSLRAVGYTF
TRBV6-1	TRBJ2-6	16	few	-	TGTGCCAGCATCCACGCACGGCCCTCTGGGGCCAACGTCCTGACTTTC	CASIHARPSGANVLTF
TRBV5-1	TRBJ1-2	14	-	TRBD1	TGCGCCAGCAGCTTGGGAACAGGGGGCCATGGCTACACCTTC	CASSLGTGGHGYTF
TRBV20-1	TRBJ2-7	20	-	TRBD2	TGCAGTGCTAGAGATTTTGGCACTGCTATTACTAGCGGAGATCTCTACGAGCAGTACTTC	CSARDFGTAITSGDLYEQYF
TRBV7-3	TRBJ1-6	14	-	-	TGTGCCAGCAGCACCGGGACTGGTAATTCACCCCTCCACTTT	CASSTGTGNSPLHF
TRBV5-1	TRBJ1-1	13	few	TRBD1	TGCGCCAGCAGCTTAAACTTCGGACAGGGAGCTTTCTTT	CASSLNFGQGAFF
TRBV20-1	TRBJ2-7	12	-	TRBD2	TGCAGTGCAATCGGGAGGGCCCACGAGCAGTACTTC	CSAIGRAHEQYF
TRBV20-1	TRBJ1-5	21	-	TRBD1	TGCAGTGCTAGGAAGGGAAAACTCACCGGGACAGTGCCTTTTGGCAATCAGCCCCAGCATTTT	CSARKGKLTGTVPFGNQPQHF